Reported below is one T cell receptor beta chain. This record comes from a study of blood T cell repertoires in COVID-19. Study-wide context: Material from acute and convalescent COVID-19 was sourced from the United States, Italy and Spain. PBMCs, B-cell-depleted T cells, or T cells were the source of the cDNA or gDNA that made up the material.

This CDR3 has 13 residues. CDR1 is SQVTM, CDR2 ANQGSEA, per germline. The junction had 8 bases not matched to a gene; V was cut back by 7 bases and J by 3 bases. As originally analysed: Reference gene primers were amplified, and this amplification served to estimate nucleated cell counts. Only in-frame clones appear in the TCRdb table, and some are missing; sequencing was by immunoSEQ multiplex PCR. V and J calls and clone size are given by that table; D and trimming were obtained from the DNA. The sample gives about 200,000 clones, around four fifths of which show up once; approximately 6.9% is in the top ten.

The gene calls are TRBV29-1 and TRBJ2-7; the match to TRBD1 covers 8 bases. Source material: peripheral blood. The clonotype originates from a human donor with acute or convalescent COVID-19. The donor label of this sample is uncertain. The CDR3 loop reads CSAASGGLYEQYF. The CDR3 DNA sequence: TGCAGCGCCGCATCAGGGGGCCTCTACGAGCAGTACTTC.